This entry lists 29 T cell receptor beta chains sequenced from one sample in a study of T cell responses to AZD1222 COVID-19 vaccine. The table came from immunoSEQ multiplex PCR; TCRdb's copy has only in-frame clones and leaves some out. The data show 95,000 to 150,000 clones, about nine tenths seen once. The material was peripheral blood, obtained on day 0 of AZD1222 vaccination. The receptors here all came from an adult in good health.

The CDR3 here is CASSLAGRDIMNTEAFF. For the CDR3, the DNA is TGCGCCAGCAGCTTGGCCGGAAGAGACATAATGAACACTGAAGCTTTCTTT. The chain is built from TRBV5-1 and TRBJ1-1; no definite D call. Germline V gene data show CDR1 as SGHRS and CDR2 as YFSETQ. The CDR3 runs to 17 residues. Trimming removed 0 bases from V and 0 bases from J, with 15 bases in between.

V is TRBV19 and J is TRBJ2-7; no clear D gene. The V and J ends lost 4 bases and 6 bases respectively, with 13 bases between them. This CDR3 is 13 amino acids long. Germline V lookup: CDR1 LNHDA, CDR2 SQIVND (reference sequence). CDR3 coding DNA: TGTGCCAGTAGTAAAAGTGGACCGGTCGAGCAGTACTTC. This encodes CASSKSGPVEQYF.

Written as DNA, the CDR3 is TGTGCCAGCAGCTTAGAGGGGGGTCGGTGGAGCACAGATACGCAGTATTTT. Its protein product is CASSLEGGRWSTDTQYF. This chain connects TRBV11-2 to TRBJ2-3; a possible D gene is TRBD2 (6 bases). The germline V gene has CDR1 SGHAT and CDR2 FQNNGV. The CDR3 length is 17 residues. V was cut by 0 bases and J by 0 bases, with 13 bases left in between.

The J gene is TRBJ1-1, the V gene TRBV29-1, with no clear D. The CDR3 sequence is 13 residues long. V was trimmed by 4 bases and J by 0 bases, leaving 9 bases between them. Germline V gene sequence: CDR1 SQVTM, CDR2 ANQGSEA. The CDR3 DNA reads as TGCAGCGTTGTACTAGTCCTGAACACTGAAGCTTTCTTT. Translation gives CSVVLVLNTEAFF.

The chain combines TRBV12-5 with TRBJ1-4; D unresolved. The CDR3 spans 15 residues. V lost 2 bases and J lost 12, with 19 bases in between. CDR1 is LGHNT and CDR2 is FRNRAP in the germline V gene. CDR3 sequence: CASGLIGRGNEELFF. For the CDR3, the DNA is TGTGCTAGTGGTTTGATCGGACGGGGTAATGAGGAACTGTTTTTT.

The rearrangement joins TRBV25-1 to TRBJ2-2, with a tentative D call TRBD2 (5 bases). The CDR3 is 12 amino acids. Per the germline V gene, CDR1 is MGHDK and CDR2 is SYGVNS. Trimming cost V 8 bases and J 4 bases, with 8 bases left between them. CDR3 nucleotide sequence: TGTGCCAGCCATCGGGGCACCGGGGAGCTGTTTTTT. It is translated as CASHRGTGELFF.

The chain joins TRBV4-2 to TRBJ1-1; 7 nucleotides line up with TRBD1. The V gene's germline CDR1 is LGHNA and CDR2 YNFKEQ. The CDR3 has 17 residues. V shed 0 bases and J 7 bases; nucleotides not matched to a gene: 14. CDR3 sequence: CASSQDWRGREFNEAFF. The CDR3 nucleotides read TGTGCCAGCAGCCAAGATTGGAGGGGGCGAGAATTTAATGAAGCTTTCTTT.

The chain joins TRBV19 to TRBJ1-4, with 9 bases aligning to TRBD1. Looked up from germline, CDR1 is LNHDA and CDR2 is SQIVND (reference sequence). The V segment lost 6 bases and the J segment 11 bases; nucleotides outside the gene matches: 10. The CDR3 spans 14 residues. Here the CDR3 reads CASRGQGGLNKLFF. The CDR3 region has the DNA TGTGCCAGTAGGGGACAGGGTGGGCTGAACAAACTGTTTTTT. The full variable domain, rest sourced from reference TRBV19 and TRBJ1-4, is DGGITQSPKYLFRKEGQNVTLSCEQNLNHDAMYWYRQDPGQGLRLIYYSQIVNDFQKGDIAEGYSVSREKKESFPLTVTSAQKNPTAFYLCASRGQGGLNKLFFGSGTQLSVL.

The V and J genes are TRBV12-3 or TRBV12-4 and TRBJ1-2, with TRBD1 identical over 7 bases. This CDR3 region has 13 residues. The trim removed 8 bases at V and 0 bases at J, leaving 3 bases unmatched. DNA of the CDR3: TGTGCCAGCCGACAGGGAGCTAACTATGGCTACACCTTC. The encoded protein is CASRQGANYGYTF.

The chain uses TRBV4-1 and TRBJ1-1; TRBD1 might be the D (6 bases). Germline CDR1 and CDR2: MGHRA and YSYEKL. V lost 3 bases, J lost 10 bases, and 18 bases lay in between. The CDR3 has 14 amino acids. CDR3 nucleotides: TGCGCCAGCAGCCAGCCGACAGGAGATATGTTAGCTTTCTTT. The encoded protein is CASSQPTGDMLAFF.

The chain couples TRBV25-1 to TRBJ1-6; 9 bases align to TRBD1. This CDR3 is 15 amino acids long. The V segment lost 3 bases and the J segment 7 bases; nucleotides outside the gene matches: 4. CDR1 MGHDK and CDR2 SYGVNS come from the germline V gene. The CDR3 sequence is CASSDPGQGNSPLHF. CDR3 in DNA: TGTGCCAGCAGTGACCCGGGACAGGGAAATTCACCCCTCCACTTT.

This rearrangement joins TRBV27 to TRBJ1-2; possibly TRBD1 for D (5 bases). There are 14 residues in the CDR3. Germline CDR1 and CDR2: MNHEY and SMNVEV (reference sequence). Trimming cost V 5 bases and J 4 bases, with 14 bases left between them. CDR3 coding DNA: TGTGCCAGCAGTCGCTCCGGGACTATCTATGGCTACACCTTC. Translated: CASSRSGTIYGYTF.

V and J are TRBV27 and TRBJ1-2; unclear D gene. The germline V gene encodes CDR1 MNHEY and CDR2 SMNVEV (reference sequence). Trimming shortened V by 4 bases and J by 6 bases, and 9 bases separated the two germline ends. This CDR3 spans 12 amino acids. For the CDR3, the DNA is TGTGCCAGCAGTTCCCGGGGAGATGGCTACACCTTC. It translates to CASSSRGDGYTF.

J is TRBJ1-2 and V is TRBV5-1; 12 nucleotides align to TRBD1. Germline CDR1 SGHRS, CDR2 YFSETQ. V trimming: 4 bases; J trimming: 5 bases; junction bases outside the gene matches: 9. The CDR3 extends over 16 amino acids. CDR3 loop: CASSTGTGGSVYGYTF. CDR3 DNA: TGCGCCAGCAGCACCGGGACAGGGGGCAGCGTTTATGGCTACACCTTC.

The chain links TRBV29-1 to TRBJ1-1; no firm D call. CDR1 and CDR2 (germline): SQVTM, ANQGSEA. V lost 4 bases and J 4 bases, leaving 13 bases between the germline ends. The CDR3 contains 13 residues. The CDR3, as DNA: TGCAGCGTTGTAAGGGTTGAGGGCACTGAAGCTTTCTTT. Amino acid sequence: CSVVRVEGTEAFF.

This clone showed up just a few times. This chain links TRBV14 with TRBJ1-2; D not resolved. V dropped 4 bases and J dropped 4 bases, with 22 bases sitting between them. The CDR3 totals 17 residues. Germline CDR1 and CDR2: SGHDN and FVKESK. In DNA, the CDR3 is TGTGCCAGCAGCCCGACCAAGTTTAGTCGTCCCTCCTATGGCTACACCTTC. Amino acid sequence: CASSPTKFSRPSYGYTF.

The genes are TRBV9 and TRBJ1-2; 10 nucleotides agree with TRBD1. The germline V gene encodes CDR1 SGDLS and CDR2 YYNGEE. J gave up 5 bases and V 3 bases, and 13 bases lay outside the gene matches. The CDR3 runs 17 residues. Here the CDR3 DNA reads TGTGCCAGCAGCGCGCACTCAACCGGACAGGGGGGTTATGGCTACACCTTC. This codes for CASSAHSTGQGGYGYTF.

The chain uses TRBV5-5 and TRBJ1-1; D is perhaps TRBD1 (5 bases). This CDR3 region has 17 residues. Deletions cut 2 bases from V and 1 base from J, with 18 bases between. The germline gives CDR1 SGHKS, CDR2 YYEKEE (reference sequence). The CDR3 spells CASSFRGDGQQNTEAFF. CDR3 DNA sequence: TGTGCCAGCAGCTTCCGCGGAGACGGACAACAGAACACTGAAGCTTTCTTT.

The V gene is TRBV18, the J gene TRBJ2-5; 9 nucleotides agree with TRBD2. Germline CDR1 and CDR2: KGHSH and LQKENI. The CDR3 extends over 14 amino acids. With V trimmed by 5 bases and J by 3 bases, 4 bases remained unmatched. CDR3 DNA sequence: TGTGCCAGCTCAGAAGTAGCGGGGGAAGAGACCCAGTACTTC. Its translation is CASSEVAGEETQYF.

This clone was counted only a few times. V usage is TRBV5-1 and J usage is TRBJ1-2, with 7 bases that match TRBD1. After removal of 0 bases from V and 2 bases from J, the junction contained 1 base not matched to a gene. Germline-derived CDR1 and CDR2 are SGHRS and YFSETQ. The CDR3 runs 14 residues. The CDR3 DNA follows: TGCGCCAGCAGCTTGGGGACAGGAAACTATGGCTACACCTTC. Translating it yields CASSLGTGNYGYTF.

This chain joins TRBV6-5 and TRBJ2-2; no reliable D call. The V end lost 11 bases, the J end lost 4 bases, and 20 bases lay between the germline ends. CDR1 MNHEY and CDR2 SVGAGI come from the germline V gene. CDR3 length: 15 residues. This CDR3 is CAGRTGSAGTGELFF. CDR3 bases: TGTGCCGGCCGGACCGGGTCTGCCGGCACCGGGGAGCTGTTTTTT.

CDR3 nucleotide sequence: TGTGCCAGCAGCCTGTACAGGGGGGGCTCCTACGAGCAGTACTTC. This gives the protein CASSLYRGGSYEQYF. The J gene is TRBJ2-7, the V gene TRBV4-2, with a weak D call TRBD1 (8 bases). Germline V gene sequence: CDR1 LGHNA, CDR2 YNFKEQ. The CDR3 is 15 residues long. Trimming stripped 4 bases from V and 0 bases from J, with 13 bases between.

The count of this clone is one. The CDR3 sequence is CASSVQGNSPLHF. The CDR3 DNA sequence: TGTGCCAGCAGTGTACAGGGTAATTCACCCCTCCACTTT. The chain joins TRBV27 to TRBJ1-6, with D maybe TRBD1 (6 bases). This CDR3 region has 13 residues. Trimming shortened V by 5 bases and J by 6 bases, and 8 bases separated the two germline ends. Germline V gene lookup returns CDR1 MNHEY and CDR2 SMNVEV (reference sequence).

The chain joins TRBV19 to TRBJ1-5; TRBD1 matches 8 bases. Germline CDR1 and CDR2: LNHDA and SQIVND (reference sequence). Germline trimming cut 10 bases from V and 7 bases from J; bases unmatched to any gene: 9. The CDR3 has 13 residues. Here the CDR3 reads CATARTGSQPQHF. The CDR3 region has the DNA TGTGCCACCGCAAGGACAGGGTCACAGCCCCAGCATTTT. Drawing the rest from reference TRBV19 and TRBJ1-5, the complete variable domain is DGGITQSPKYLFRKEGQNVTLSCEQNLNHDAMYWYRQDPGQGLRLIYYSQIVNDFQKGDIAEGYSVSREKKESFPLTVTSAQKNPTAFYLCATARTGSQPQHFGDGTRLSIL.

In its sample, this clone was seen once. The DNA for the CDR3 is TGTGCCAGTAGTACTAGCGGGGGGTCCTACGAGCAGTACTTC. Residues: CASSTSGGSYEQYF. V is TRBV19 and J is TRBJ2-7, with TRBD2 matching 11 bases. CDR1 is LNHDA, CDR2 SQIVND, per germline (reference sequence). Unmatched junction bases numbered 0, after V lost 4 bases and J lost 1 base. The CDR3 loop spans 14 amino acids.

V is TRBV27 and J is TRBJ1-2; 7 bases match TRBD1. Germline V CDR1 and CDR2: MNHEY, SMNVEV (reference sequence). The CDR3 totals 13 residues. The V gene end was trimmed by 4 bases and the J gene end by 2 bases; junction bases not matched to a gene: 1. CDR3 in DNA: TGTGCCAGCAGTTACAGGGGAAACTATGGCTACACCTTC. Its protein is CASSYRGNYGYTF.

The CDR3 spells CATSHQETQYF. CDR3 nucleotides: TGTGCCACCAGCCACCAAGAGACCCAGTACTTC. This sequence joins TRBV15 and TRBJ2-5; D unresolved. The V gene's germline CDR1 is LNHNV and CDR2 YYDKDF (reference sequence). Trimming cost V 5 bases and J 0 bases, with 1 base left between them. The CDR3 contains 11 residues.

This sequence joins TRBV2 and TRBJ1-4; D is ambiguous. V dropped 6 bases and J dropped 8 bases, with 19 bases sitting between them. The CDR3 extends over 15 amino acids. CDR1 is SNHLY, CDR2 FYNNEI, per germline. In DNA, the CDR3 is TGTGCCAGCAGAGAGGAAAGGGCCAGAAAAGAAAAACTGTTTTTT. Residues: CASREERARKEKLFF.

CDR3 region: CASAYGGAFGSEAFF. DNA of the CDR3: TGTGCCAGCGCGTACGGAGGGGCTTTCGGATCTGAAGCTTTCTTT. This chain joins TRBV6-5 and TRBJ1-1, with a possible D match to TRBD1 (5 bases). CDR1 and CDR2 from the germline V gene are MNHEY and SVGAGI. The CDR3 extends over 15 amino acids. The ends were cut back, 8 bases at V and 6 bases at J, with 22 bases in the middle.